Presented here are 6 T cell receptor beta chains from one specimen sequenced in a study of cytomegalovirus exposure and HLA in healthy donors. Both 60 Vbeta primers and 13 Jbeta primers went into the PCR. Some clones are missing from TCRdb's copy, which holds only in-frame ones; the method was immunoSEQ multiplex PCR. This table has 95,000 to 150,000 clones, under 90% appearing once. Material for sequencing was PBMCs. These receptors were taken from a female donor in good health and CMV-seropositive.

The chain is built from TRBV15 and TRBJ1-2; maybe TRBD1 (5 bases). Per germline, CDR1 LNHNV and CDR2 YYDKDF (reference sequence). The CDR3 runs 16 residues. V lost 1 base and J lost 7, with 19 bases in between. CDR3 coding DNA: TGTGCCACCAGCAGAGGAGGAAGGGGAACTGACAGTGGCTACACCTTC. Translated, it gives CATSRGGRGTDSGYTF.

Only a few counts were recorded for this clone. The CDR3 region is CASSFLAAAYNEQFF. In DNA form, the CDR3 reads TGTGCCAGCAGCTTTCTAGCGGCCGCCTACAATGAGCAGTTCTTC. The rearrangement joins TRBV7-2 to TRBJ2-1, with 7 bases identical to TRBD2. The J segment lost 2 bases and the V segment lost 3 bases, leaving 4 bases of the junction unmatched. CDR3 length: 15 residues. Germline values: CDR1 SGHTA, CDR2 FQGNSA.

The chain is built from TRBV7-3 and TRBJ2-3; D uncertain. V dropped 3 bases and J dropped 0 bases, with 13 bases sitting between them. The germline gives CDR1 SGHTA, CDR2 FQGTGA. This CDR3 contains 16 residues. The CDR3 here is CASSLGASYSTDTQYF. CDR3 in DNA: TGTGCCAGCAGCTTGGGCGCCAGCTATAGCACAGATACGCAGTATTTT.

This rearrangement joins TRBV2 to TRBJ1-3; possible D gene TRBD1, 5 bases. Trimming took 2 bases from V and 2 from J, leaving 7 bases between them. CDR1 is SNHLY, CDR2 FYNNEI, per germline. This CDR3 has 14 amino acids. Here the CDR3 reads CASSETGAGNTIYF. CDR3 DNA sequence: TGTGCCAGCAGTGAAACGGGGGCTGGAAACACCATATATTTT.

This clone showed up just a few times. This chain uses TRBV5-4 with TRBJ1-2, with D tentatively TRBD1 (5 bases). Trimming removed 4 bases at V and 13 bases at J, with 17 bases between. Germline V gene data show CDR1 as SGHNT and CDR2 as YYREEE (reference sequence). The CDR3 contains 12 residues. CDR3: CASSGGDRGATF. CDR3 DNA sequence: TGTGCCAGCAGCGGGGGGGATAGGGGAGCCACCTTC.

The genes are TRBV4-1 and TRBJ1-2; weak D call: TRBD1 (6 bases). The germline V and J ends were trimmed by 4 bases and 8 bases, with 17 bases remaining between them. The germline V gene has CDR1 MGHRA and CDR2 YSYEKL. This CDR3 comprises 14 residues. CDR3 in amino acids: CASSPTGYPWGYTF. CDR3 coding DNA: TGCGCCAGCAGCCCGACAGGATATCCCTGGGGCTACACCTTC.